A selection of T cell receptor beta chains follows, all from one sample in a study of graft-versus-host responses after intestinal transplantation. The method was immunoSEQ multiplex PCR; TCRdb's version includes in-frame clones alone and lacks a portion of them. The sample carries around 25,000 clones, roughly 43% recorded once. The starting material was alloreactive CD4+ T cells from a mixed lymphocyte reaction culture, obtained before intestinal transplant. The receptor set was obtained from a human patient who received an intestinal transplant. Both conserved end residues are part of each CDR3. A D gene is named only where the DNA matches it firmly. The size entry is marked missing in some rows and otherwise reads once, few, many or a size class.

v_call: TRBV9; d_call: TRBD1; clone_size: few; j_call: TRBJ1-5; cdr3_nt: TGTGCCAGCAGCGGAGGGCAGGGGGGACAGCCCCAGCATTTT; cdr3_aa: CASSGGQGGQPQHF
v_call: TRBV29-1; d_call: TRBD2; clone_size: .; j_call: TRBJ2-2; cdr3_nt: TGCAGCGTGTGGGGACTAGCGGTCTTAAACACCGGGGAGCTGTTTTTT; cdr3_aa: CSVWGLAVLNTGELFF
v_call: TRBV5-1; d_call: .; clone_size: once; j_call: TRBJ2-1; cdr3_nt: TGCGCCAGCAGCTTGGACAGGGCCGATGAGCAGTTCTTC; cdr3_aa: CASSLDRADEQFF
v_call: TRBV7-2; d_call: .; clone_size: .; j_call: TRBJ2-3; cdr3_nt: TGTGCCAGCAGCTTAGCGTCAGAGGGGGGGAGCACAGATACGCAGTATTTT; cdr3_aa: CASSLASEGGSTDTQYF
v_call: TRBV2; d_call: TRBD1; clone_size: few; j_call: TRBJ1-2; cdr3_nt: TGTGCCAGCAGTGCGCAGGGGGCTTTCTATGGCTACACCTTC; cdr3_aa: CASSAQGAFYGYTF
v_call: TRBV5-4; d_call: .; clone_size: .; j_call: TRBJ2-7; cdr3_nt: TGTGCCAGCAGCTTGGCAGGGGCTACCTCCTTCTACGAGCAGTACTTC; cdr3_aa: CASSLAGATSFYEQYF
v_call: TRBV6-5; d_call: TRBD2; clone_size: .; j_call: TRBJ2-1; cdr3_nt: TGTGCCAGCAGTTACTGGAGCGGGGGCTACAATGAGCAGTTCTTC; cdr3_aa: CASSYWSGGYNEQFF
v_call: TRBV27; d_call: TRBD2; clone_size: .; j_call: TRBJ2-7; cdr3_nt: TGTGCCAGCAGTTTACGGGAGGGCCGAGGCTACGAGCAGTACTTC; cdr3_aa: CASSLREGRGYEQYF
v_call: TRBV18; d_call: .; clone_size: .; j_call: TRBJ2-1; cdr3_nt: TGTGCCAGCTCACCAGGGGGGTACAATGAGCAGTTCTTC; cdr3_aa: CASSPGGYNEQFF
v_call: TRBV6-6; d_call: TRBD1; clone_size: few; j_call: TRBJ1-1; cdr3_nt: TGTGCCAGCATTCGGGACAGCACGAACACTGAAGCTTTCTTT; cdr3_aa: CASIRDSTNTEAFF
v_call: TRBV6-5; d_call: TRBD2; clone_size: .; j_call: TRBJ2-1; cdr3_nt: TGTGCCAGCAGTTATAACAGCGGGAGGGCCCGGAATGAGCAGTTCTTC; cdr3_aa: CASSYNSGRARNEQFF
v_call: TRBV7-9; d_call: TRBD1; clone_size: .; j_call: TRBJ1-1; cdr3_nt: TGTGCCAGCAGCATACCGACAGGGCTCGGTGAAGCTTTCTTT; cdr3_aa: CASSIPTGLGEAFF
v_call: TRBV4-2; d_call: TRBD2; clone_size: few; j_call: TRBJ2-2; cdr3_nt: TGTGCCAGCAGCCAACCCGGACTAGCGGGAGGCCGGACCGGGGAGCTGTTTTTT; cdr3_aa: CASSQPGLAGGRTGELFF
v_call: TRBV5-6; d_call: TRBD2; clone_size: .; j_call: TRBJ2-3; cdr3_nt: TGTGCCAGCAGCCCTGGGGGGGCAGATACGCAGTATTTT; cdr3_aa: CASSPGGADTQYF
v_call: TRBV5-1; d_call: TRBD2; clone_size: few; j_call: TRBJ2-5; cdr3_nt: TGCGCCAGCAGCTCGCCGGGACTAGCGGGGTTATACCAAGAGACCCAGTACTTC; cdr3_aa: CASSSPGLAGLYQETQYF
v_call: TRBV19; d_call: .; clone_size: .; j_call: TRBJ2-7; cdr3_nt: TGTGCCAGCGGACGAGGGGGGGCGGACTACGAGCAGTACTTC; cdr3_aa: CASGRGGADYEQYF
v_call: TRBV30; d_call: .; clone_size: .; j_call: TRBJ1-2; cdr3_nt: TGTGCCTGGACAAGCGGGCTTTACTATGGCTACACCTTC; cdr3_aa: CAWTSGLYYGYTF
v_call: TRBV29-1; d_call: TRBD1; clone_size: .; j_call: TRBJ2-5; cdr3_nt: TGCAGCGCCGAACAGGGGTTGCAGGAGACCCAGTACTTC; cdr3_aa: CSAEQGLQETQYF
v_call: TRBV4-1; d_call: TRBD2; clone_size: .; j_call: TRBJ2-1; cdr3_nt: TGCGCCAGCAGCCAAGATTCCGGGACTAGAGGGGGTCGGAGAAATGAGCAGTTCTTC; cdr3_aa: CASSQDSGTRGGRRNEQFF
v_call: TRBV2; d_call: .; clone_size: .; j_call: TRBJ2-3; cdr3_nt: TGTGCCAGCAGTGGGCAGGGGAGTACAGATACGCAGTATTTT; cdr3_aa: CASSGQGSTDTQYF
v_call: TRBV10-2; d_call: .; clone_size: .; j_call: TRBJ1-3; cdr3_nt: TGCGCCAGCAGTGACAGGGGTGGAAACACCATATATTTT; cdr3_aa: CASSDRGGNTIYF
v_call: TRBV5-5; d_call: TRBD2; clone_size: .; j_call: TRBJ2-5; cdr3_nt: TGTGCCAGCAGCCCGGCCCCTGCGGGAGGCCAAGAGACCCAGTACTTC; cdr3_aa: CASSPAPAGGQETQYF
v_call: TRBV11-3; d_call: .; clone_size: few; j_call: TRBJ2-3; cdr3_nt: TGTGCCAGCAGCTTAGAGTATGTCGGCGGGGTTGACGATACGCAGTATTTT; cdr3_aa: CASSLEYVGGVDDTQYF
v_call: TRBV18; d_call: .; clone_size: few; j_call: TRBJ2-5; cdr3_nt: TGTGCCAGCTCACTAGACTTGGGTGTGGAGACCCAGTACTTC; cdr3_aa: CASSLDLGVETQYF
v_call: TRBV5-1; d_call: TRBD2; clone_size: .; j_call: TRBJ2-7; cdr3_nt: TGCGCCAGCAGCACACTAGCGGGGGGCCATTATACCTACGAGCAGTACTTC; cdr3_aa: CASSTLAGGHYTYEQYF
v_call: TRBV7-7; d_call: .; clone_size: .; j_call: TRBJ2-1; cdr3_nt: TGTGCCAGCAGCCTCACCAGTTCGTCCTACAATGAGCAGTTCTTC; cdr3_aa: CASSLTSSSYNEQFF
v_call: TRBV5-1; d_call: .; clone_size: .; j_call: TRBJ2-3; cdr3_nt: TGCGCCAGCAGCTTCCCCGGTAACACAGATACGCAGTATTTT; cdr3_aa: CASSFPGNTDTQYF
v_call: TRBV19; d_call: .; clone_size: few; j_call: TRBJ1-1; cdr3_nt: TGTGCCAGTAGTATCGATGGCAGGGTGAGGAGCACTGAAGCTTTCTTT; cdr3_aa: CASSIDGRVRSTEAFF
v_call: TRBV19; d_call: .; clone_size: few; j_call: TRBJ1-2; cdr3_nt: TGTGCCAGTAGTATCAGGCCAGTTGGCTACACCTTC; cdr3_aa: CASSIRPVGYTF
v_call: TRBV30; d_call: .; clone_size: once; j_call: TRBJ1-6; cdr3_nt: TGTGCCTGGAGTGAAAACAACAGGGCGGCGTTT; cdr3_aa: CAWSENNRAAF
v_call: TRBV18; d_call: .; clone_size: few; j_call: TRBJ1-6; cdr3_nt: TGTGCCAGCTCACCGGACAGTTACTCCTATAATTCACCCCTCCACTTT; cdr3_aa: CASSPDSYSYNSPLHF
v_call: TRBV5-5; d_call: .; clone_size: .; j_call: TRBJ2-1; cdr3_nt: TGTGCCAGCAGCTTAGATAGCGGTCCCCTCTCCTACAATGAGCAGTTCTTC; cdr3_aa: CASSLDSGPLSYNEQFF
v_call: TRBV5-4; d_call: .; clone_size: .; j_call: TRBJ2-2; cdr3_nt: TGTGCCAGCAGCTCCCCCTCTCACACCGGGGAGCTGTTTTTT; cdr3_aa: CASSSPSHTGELFF
v_call: TRBV7-2; d_call: .; clone_size: .; j_call: TRBJ1-3; cdr3_nt: TGTGCCAGCAGCCCTTTCGGGTTATCTGGAAACACCATATATTTT; cdr3_aa: CASSPFGLSGNTIYF
v_call: TRBV5-6; d_call: .; clone_size: .; j_call: TRBJ1-6; cdr3_nt: TGTGCCAGCAGCTTGCTGACAGTTTATAATTCACCCCTCCACTTT; cdr3_aa: CASSLLTVYNSPLHF
v_call: TRBV6-1; d_call: TRBD1; clone_size: few; j_call: TRBJ1-6; cdr3_nt: TGTGCCAGCAGCCGACAGGGCCCCAATTCACCCCTCCACTTT; cdr3_aa: CASSRQGPNSPLHF
v_call: TRBV30; d_call: .; clone_size: few; j_call: TRBJ1-6; cdr3_nt: TGTGCCGGAAAGCCGGGATACGTTAGCTCCTATAATTCACCCCTCCACTTT; cdr3_aa: CAGKPGYVSSYNSPLHF
v_call: TRBV7-8; d_call: .; clone_size: .; j_call: TRBJ1-2; cdr3_nt: TGTGCCAGCAGCTTAGCCGGGGTAGGGAACTATGGCTACACCTTC; cdr3_aa: CASSLAGVGNYGYTF
v_call: TRBV15; d_call: .; clone_size: .; j_call: TRBJ2-1; cdr3_nt: TGTGCCACCAGCAGAGGAGCGACGTCCTACAATGAGCAGTTCTTC; cdr3_aa: CATSRGATSYNEQFF
v_call: TRBV10-2; d_call: .; clone_size: few; j_call: TRBJ1-1; cdr3_nt: TGCGCCAGCAGATTGGGACTCCCGAACACTGAAGCTTTCTTT; cdr3_aa: CASRLGLPNTEAFF
v_call: TRBV6-5; d_call: .; clone_size: .; j_call: TRBJ1-1; cdr3_nt: TGTGCCAGCAGTTCCCGGTTGAACACTGAAGCTTTCTTT; cdr3_aa: CASSSRLNTEAFF
v_call: TRBV5-1; d_call: .; clone_size: .; j_call: TRBJ1-3; cdr3_nt: TGCGCCAGCAGCACAACGTATGTAGTGTCAGGGGGAAACACCATATATTTT; cdr3_aa: CASSTTYVVSGGNTIYF
v_call: TRBV9; d_call: TRBD2; clone_size: .; j_call: TRBJ2-3; cdr3_nt: TGTGCCAGCAGCGTAGAGGGACTAGCGGGTAATAAGCAGTATTTT; cdr3_aa: CASSVEGLAGNKQYF
v_call: TRBV7-6; d_call: TRBD2; clone_size: .; j_call: TRBJ2-3; cdr3_nt: TGTGCCAGCAGCTTGACCGGGACTACTAACACAGATACGCAGTATTTT; cdr3_aa: CASSLTGTTNTDTQYF
v_call: TRBV2; d_call: TRBD1; clone_size: few; j_call: TRBJ1-5; cdr3_nt: TGTGCCAGCAGAAAGGGGGCCCGCCAGCCCCAGCATTTT; cdr3_aa: CASRKGARQPQHF
v_call: TRBV7-2; d_call: TRBD2; clone_size: .; j_call: TRBJ2-5; cdr3_nt: TGTGCCAGCAGCTTAGAACCCGGGGGGGAGTACTTC; cdr3_aa: CASSLEPGGEYF